Included here is one T cell receptor (beta chain) sequence, with context. This sample is part of a study of blood T cell repertoires in COVID-19. Study information: COVID-19 samples from acute and convalescent phases originated in the United States, Italy and Spain.

Methods used by the authors: Reference gene primer amplification yielded estimated nucleated cell counts. The method was immunoSEQ multiplex PCR; TCRdb's version includes in-frame clones alone and lacks a portion of them. V and J calls and clone size are those listed in that table; D and trimming were worked out from the DNA. The sample shows just over 150,000 clones, 85% of them seen only once. Per the germline V gene, CDR1 is SGHTS and CDR2 is YDEGEE. The CDR3 has 15 residues. J gave up 2 bases and V 4 bases, and 7 bases lay outside the gene matches. This chain links TRBV5-8 with TRBJ2-7; 9 bases fit TRBD1. This TCR was recovered from a human donor with acute or convalescent COVID-19. The donor label of this sample is uncertain. The specimen sequenced was peripheral blood. In DNA form, the CDR3 reads TGTGCCAGCAGCCCCTTCGGGACAGGGACCTACGAGCAGTACTTC. Its protein product is CASSPFGTGTYEQYF.